This TCR beta chain was captured by sequencing in a study of STAT5B mutations in CD4+ large granular lymphocyte leukemia. Sequenced by immunoSEQ multiplex PCR; TCRdb stores in-frame clones only, minus some. The data show tens of thousands of clones, with approximately 81% seen just once and 0.42% held by the top ten. Germline lookup yields CDR1 KGHSH and CDR2 LQKENI. V lost 3 bases to trimming and J lost 1 base, with 13 bases between them. CDR3 length: 16 residues. Study-level results: Compared with healthy controls (2/35), patient top clones favored TRBV06 (8/27). Without HLA matching, higher CD4+ than CD8+ T-LGLL clonality could reflect small sample size. Without putative leukemic clones, patient CD4-sorted repertoires remained more clonal than healthy CD4+ repertoires. No patients shared main leukemic clonotypes, though roughly 27% appeared at low frequency elsewhere.

The sample holds one count of this clone. The antigen is undetermined. This clonotype was obtained from a human donor in good health. Sequencing was carried out using CD4+ T cells from blood buffy coats. The chain links TRBV18 to TRBJ1-5; perhaps TRBD1 as D (5 bases). The CDR3 protein is CASSPSARGSNQPQHF. The DNA of the CDR3 is TGTGCCAGCTCACCGTCGGCGCGGGGCAGCAATCAGCCCCAGCATTTT.